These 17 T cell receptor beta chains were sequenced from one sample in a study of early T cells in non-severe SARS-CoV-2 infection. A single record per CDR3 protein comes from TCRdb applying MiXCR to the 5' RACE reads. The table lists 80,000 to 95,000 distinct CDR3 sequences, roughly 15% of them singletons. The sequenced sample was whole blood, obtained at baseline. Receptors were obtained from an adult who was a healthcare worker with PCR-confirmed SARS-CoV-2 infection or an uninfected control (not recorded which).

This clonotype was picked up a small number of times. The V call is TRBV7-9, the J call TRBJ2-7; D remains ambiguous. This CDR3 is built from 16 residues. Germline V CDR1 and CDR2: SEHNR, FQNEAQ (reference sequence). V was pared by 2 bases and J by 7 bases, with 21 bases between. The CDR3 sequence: CASSLLGLGPGGEQYF. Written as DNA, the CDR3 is TGTGCCAGCAGCTTACTGGGGTTAGGTCCAGGTGGGGAGCAGTACTTC.

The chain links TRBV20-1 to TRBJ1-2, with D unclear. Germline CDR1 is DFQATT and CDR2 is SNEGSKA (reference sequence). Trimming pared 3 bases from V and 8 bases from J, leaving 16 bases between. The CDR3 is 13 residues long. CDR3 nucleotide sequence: TGCAGTGCTAGCCAAAAGCCGTCCGGGGGCTACACCTTC. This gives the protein CSASQKPSGGYTF.

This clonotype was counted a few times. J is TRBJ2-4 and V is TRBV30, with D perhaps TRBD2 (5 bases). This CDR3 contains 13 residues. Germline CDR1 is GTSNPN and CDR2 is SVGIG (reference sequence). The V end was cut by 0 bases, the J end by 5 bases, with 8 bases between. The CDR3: CAWSVGVQNIQYF. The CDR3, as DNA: TGTGCCTGGAGTGTCGGGGTCCAAAACATTCAGTACTTC.

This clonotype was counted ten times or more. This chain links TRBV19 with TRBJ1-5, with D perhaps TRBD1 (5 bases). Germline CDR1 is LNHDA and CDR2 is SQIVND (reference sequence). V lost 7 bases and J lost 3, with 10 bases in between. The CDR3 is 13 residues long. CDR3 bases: TGTGCCAGTACCCAGGGTAACAATCAGCCCCAGCATTTT. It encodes CASTQGNNQPQHF.

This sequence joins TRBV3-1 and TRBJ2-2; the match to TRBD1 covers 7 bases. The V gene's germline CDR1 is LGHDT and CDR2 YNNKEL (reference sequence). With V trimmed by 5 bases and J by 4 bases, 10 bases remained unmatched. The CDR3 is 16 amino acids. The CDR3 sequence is CASSDTGTEFTGELFF. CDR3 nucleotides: TGTGCCAGCAGCGACACCGGGACAGAATTCACCGGGGAGCTGTTTTTT.

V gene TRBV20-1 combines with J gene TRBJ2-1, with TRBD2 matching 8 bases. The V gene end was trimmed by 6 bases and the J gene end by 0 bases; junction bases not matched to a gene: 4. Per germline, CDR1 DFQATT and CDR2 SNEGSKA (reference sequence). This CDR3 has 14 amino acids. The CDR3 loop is CSALAGSSYNEQFF. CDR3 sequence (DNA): TGCAGTGCATTAGCGGGGAGCTCCTACAATGAGCAGTTCTTC.

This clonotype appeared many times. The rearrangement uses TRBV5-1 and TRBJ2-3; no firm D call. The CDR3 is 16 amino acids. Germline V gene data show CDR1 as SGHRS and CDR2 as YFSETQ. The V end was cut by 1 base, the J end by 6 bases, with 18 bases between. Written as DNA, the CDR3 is TGCGCCAGCAGCTTGTCACGCGGCTCCTTGATGGATACGCAGTATTTT. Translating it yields CASSLSRGSLMDTQYF.

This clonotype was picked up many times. The CDR3 sequence: CASSLWRGPNEKLFF. The CDR3 bases are TGTGCCAGCAGCTTATGGAGGGGCCCGAATGAAAAACTGTTTTTT. This chain uses TRBV7-2 with TRBJ1-4, with D tentatively TRBD1 (5 bases). The CDR3 covers 15 residues. V was cut by 2 bases and J by 5 bases, with 12 bases left in between. Germline V gives CDR1 SGHTA, CDR2 FQGNSA.

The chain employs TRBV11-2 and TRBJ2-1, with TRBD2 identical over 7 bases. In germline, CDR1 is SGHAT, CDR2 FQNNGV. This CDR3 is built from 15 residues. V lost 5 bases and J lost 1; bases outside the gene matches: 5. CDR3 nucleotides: TGTGCCAGCAGCCATCCGGGACTATCCTACAATGAGCAGTTCTTC. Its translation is CASSHPGLSYNEQFF.

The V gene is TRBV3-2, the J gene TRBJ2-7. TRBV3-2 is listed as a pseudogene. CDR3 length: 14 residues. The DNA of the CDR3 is TGTGCCAGCAGCCAAGATGGGCAGGTGTACGAGCAGTACTTC. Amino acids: CASSQDGQVYEQYF.

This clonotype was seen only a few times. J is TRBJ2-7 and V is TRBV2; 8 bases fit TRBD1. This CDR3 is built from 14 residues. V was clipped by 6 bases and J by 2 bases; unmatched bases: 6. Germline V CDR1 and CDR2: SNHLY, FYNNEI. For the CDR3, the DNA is TGTGCCAGCAGCCACCGGGACAGGACCTACGAGCAGTACTTC. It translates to CASSHRDRTYEQYF.

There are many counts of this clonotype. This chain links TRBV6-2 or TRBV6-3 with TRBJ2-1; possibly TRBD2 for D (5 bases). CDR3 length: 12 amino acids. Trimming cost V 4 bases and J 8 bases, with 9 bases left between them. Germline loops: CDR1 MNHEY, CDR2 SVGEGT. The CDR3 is CASSSWGDEQFF. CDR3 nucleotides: TGTGCCAGCAGTTCTTGGGGAGATGAGCAGTTCTTC.

The CDR3 region is CASSLATGGLTGELFF. In DNA, the CDR3 is TGTGCCAGCAGCTTAGCAACAGGGGGCCTCACCGGGGAGCTGTTTTTT. V and J are TRBV7-2 and TRBJ2-2, with 9 positions matching TRBD1. CDR1 is SGHTA and CDR2 is FQGNSA in the germline V gene. CDR3 length: 16 amino acids. Trimming took 0 bases from V and 4 from J; bases not matched to a gene: 3.

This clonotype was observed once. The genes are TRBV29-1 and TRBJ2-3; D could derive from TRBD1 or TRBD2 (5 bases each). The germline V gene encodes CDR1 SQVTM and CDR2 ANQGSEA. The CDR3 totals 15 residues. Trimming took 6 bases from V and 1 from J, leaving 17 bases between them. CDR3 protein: CSVLPRDRGTDTQYF. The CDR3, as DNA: TGCAGCGTCCTGCCCCGGGACCGAGGCACAGATACGCAGTATTTT.

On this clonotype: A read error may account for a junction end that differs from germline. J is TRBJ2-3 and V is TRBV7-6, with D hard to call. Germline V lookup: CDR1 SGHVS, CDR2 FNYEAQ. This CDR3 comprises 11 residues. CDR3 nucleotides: TGTACCAGCAGCATTACAGATACGCAGTATTTT. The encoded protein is CTSSITDTQYF. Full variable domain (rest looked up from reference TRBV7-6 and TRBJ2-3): GAGVSQSPRYKVTKRGQDVALRCDPISGHVSLYWYRQALGQGPEFLTYFNYEAQQDKSGLPNDRFSAERPEGSISTLTIQRTEQRDSAMYRCTSSITDTQYFGPGTRLTVL.

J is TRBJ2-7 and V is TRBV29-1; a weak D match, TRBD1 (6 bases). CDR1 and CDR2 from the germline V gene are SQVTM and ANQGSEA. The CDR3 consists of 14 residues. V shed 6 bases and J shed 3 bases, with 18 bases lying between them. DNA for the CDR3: TGCAGCGTGCAGGGTGTAACAGGGAACTACGAGCAGTACTTC. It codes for CSVQGVTGNYEQYF.

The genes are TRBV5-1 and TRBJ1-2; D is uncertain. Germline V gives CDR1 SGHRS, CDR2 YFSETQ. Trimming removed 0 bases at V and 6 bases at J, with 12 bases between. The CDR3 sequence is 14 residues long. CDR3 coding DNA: TGCGCCAGCAGCTTGGTTGCCTCCCGGGATGGCTACACCTTC. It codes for CASSLVASRDGYTF.